This T cell receptor (beta chain) was recovered during a study of cytomegalovirus exposure and HLA in healthy donors. The J segment lost 5 bases and the V segment lost 4 bases, leaving 5 bases of the junction unmatched. The germline V gene encodes CDR1 SGHTA and CDR2 FQGTGA. This CDR3 comprises 15 residues. Unrecorded immune exposures were likely, despite nominal health at sampling. 60 Vbeta and 13 Jbeta primers were used in PCR. Authors' data handling: Among the unique TCR beta chains that a later analysis counted, about 79 million in all, some 10 million were shared. Sequencing was performed with immunoSEQ multiplex PCR; in TCRdb, only in-frame clones are kept and a portion is missing. V and J calls and clone size come straight from that table; D and trimming were deduced from the DNA. The repertoire includes 70,000 or so clones, roughly 88% of them detected once, and roughly 2% sits in the top ten.

Turning to this clone: Its antigen is unidentified.

Study-level results: The study had only CMV serostatus as immune exposure information. Testing in vitro showed a few CMV-associated chains specific for CMV antigens.

The specimen was PBMCs. The J gene is TRBJ2-7, the V gene TRBV7-3; 13 bases fit TRBD2. This TCR was sampled from a woman aged 30 to 39 in good health and CMV-seronegative. CDR3 sequence: CASSSGLAGLDEQYF. In DNA, the CDR3 is TGTGCCAGCAGCTCGGGACTAGCGGGACTCGACGAGCAGTACTTC.